The 21 T cell receptor beta chains reported below all come from one sample, sequenced in a study of memory CD4+ T cells and cytomegalovirus serostatus. The method was immunoSEQ multiplex PCR; TCRdb's version includes in-frame clones alone and lacks a portion of them. This sample has about 29,000 clones, with under 85% found just once. The sort gate was single viable CD3+CD4+CD8-CD45RO+ cells for memory CD4+ T cells. The material sequenced was memory CD4+ T cells from blood. Receptor source: an adult in good health and CMV-seronegative.

This chain connects TRBV11-2 to TRBJ1-1, with D unclear. Trimming pared 4 bases from V and 1 base from J, leaving 13 bases between. Looked up from germline, CDR1 is SGHAT and CDR2 is FQNNGV. There are 15 residues in the CDR3. This CDR3 reads CASSSTGRKNTEAFF. CDR3 in DNA: TGTGCCAGCAGCTCAACCGGCCGGAAGAACACTGAAGCTTTCTTT.

The chain joins TRBV30 to TRBJ1-2, with TRBD1 as a possible D gene (5 bases). The V gene lost 2 bases and the J gene lost 3 bases, with 13 bases spanning the gap. Germline CDR1 is GTSNPN and CDR2 is SVGIG (reference sequence). The length of the CDR3 is 14 residues. The CDR3 reads CAWSPGRTHYGYTF. CDR3 DNA sequence: TGTGCCTGGAGTCCGGGACGGACCCACTATGGCTACACCTTC.

The chain links TRBV5-4 to TRBJ2-7; TRBD1 agrees at 8 bases. The CDR3 loop spans 13 amino acids. The V gene end was trimmed by 0 bases and the J gene end by 5 bases; junction bases not matched to a gene: 1. Germline CDR1 is SGHNT and CDR2 is YYREEE (reference sequence). The DNA of the CDR3 is TGTGCCAGCAGCTTGGACAGGGGGGACGAGCAGTACTTC. Translation: CASSLDRGDEQYF.

This chain connects TRBV9 to TRBJ2-7; D tentatively reads TRBD1 or TRBD2 (5 bases each). This CDR3 has 11 amino acids. Trimming stripped 7 bases from V and 7 bases from J, with 12 bases between. Germline lookup yields CDR1 SGDLS and CDR2 YYNGEE. In DNA form, the CDR3 reads TGTGCCAGCGGGACCGGCCGGGAGCAGTACTTC. Amino acid sequence: CASGTGREQYF.

The chain combines TRBV14 with TRBJ1-4; 7 bases fit TRBD1. The ends lost 4 bases at V and 6 bases at J; junction bases unmatched: 8. The germline gives CDR1 SGHDN, CDR2 FVKESK. The CDR3 runs 15 residues. The CDR3 DNA follows: TGTGCCAGCAGCCCTCGGGACAGCGGGTATGAAAAACTGTTTTTT. Translating it yields CASSPRDSGYEKLFF.

This clone was recorded once. This chain uses TRBV21-1 with TRBJ2-3. TRBV21-1 is tagged as a pseudogene. The CDR3 covers 12 residues. The CDR3 reads CASTPGADTQYF. The CDR3 DNA reads as TGTGCCAGCACCCCTGGGGCAGATACGCAGTATTTT.

This rearrangement joins TRBV7-2 to TRBJ1-2, with a tentative D call TRBD1 (5 bases). V lost 1 base to trimming and J lost 2 bases, with 11 bases between them. This CDR3 contains 15 residues. Germline CDR1 SGHTA, CDR2 FQGNSA. The chain's CDR3 is CASSLDTGTNYGYTF. The CDR3 DNA is TGTGCCAGCAGCTTAGATACAGGAACCAACTATGGCTACACCTTC.

The genes are TRBV11-3 and TRBJ2-5, with TRBD1 identical over 8 bases. This CDR3 has 14 amino acids. In germline, CDR1 is SGHNT, CDR2 YENEEA. The trim removed 5 bases at V and 1 base at J, leaving 3 bases unmatched. The CDR3 DNA is TGTGCCAGCAGCAAGGGGACAGGCCAAGAGACCCAGTACTTC. Protein product: CASSKGTGQETQYF.

There are a few counts of this clone. The gene calls are TRBV7-9 and TRBJ2-3; no reliable D call. The CDR3 is made up of 16 amino acids. CDR1 is SEHNR, CDR2 FQNEAQ, per germline (reference sequence). The V and J ends lost 0 bases and 1 base respectively, with 11 bases between them. CDR3 region: CASSLALGQGTDTQYF. The CDR3 DNA sequence: TGTGCCAGCAGCTTAGCGCTCGGGCAGGGCACAGATACGCAGTATTTT.

CDR3 protein: CASSVFPEGGYTF. The CDR3 DNA sequence: TGTGCCAGTAGTGTCTTCCCTGAGGGCGGCTACACCTTC. The V and J genes are TRBV19 and TRBJ1-2, with D unresolved. This CDR3 region has 13 residues. Germline CDR1 is LNHDA and CDR2 is SQIVND (reference sequence). V gave up 5 bases and J gave up 8 bases, with 15 bases separating them.

The chain employs TRBV11-2 and TRBJ2-7, with D tentatively TRBD1 or TRBD2 (5 bases each). V gave up 5 bases and J gave up 5 bases, with 22 bases separating them. Germline V gene lookup returns CDR1 SGHAT and CDR2 FQNNGV. This CDR3 is built from 16 residues. The CDR3 DNA follows: TGTGCCAGCAGCCCCAACCGGCAGGGCGGGCGCGACGAGCAGTACTTC. This sequence encodes CASSPNRQGGRDEQYF.

The rearrangement links TRBV25-1 to TRBJ2-4; weak D call: TRBD1 (7 bases). CDR3 length: 14 amino acids. The germline gives CDR1 MGHDK, CDR2 SYGVNS. V lost 4 bases to trimming and J lost 6 bases, with 13 bases between them. CDR3 sequence: CASSVEGTVNIQYF. The CDR3 coding sequence is TGTGCCAGCAGTGTGGAGGGGACAGTAAACATTCAGTACTTC.

The rearrangement uses TRBV5-1 and TRBJ2-2; either TRBD1 or TRBD2 may fit D (5 bases each). The germline gives CDR1 SGHRS, CDR2 YFSETQ. The CDR3 is 14 amino acids. V lost 4 bases and J 0 bases, leaving 7 bases between the germline ends. The CDR3 sequence is CASSLGANTGELFF. The CDR3 region has the DNA TGCGCCAGCAGCCTGGGGGCGAACACCGGGGAGCTGTTTTTT.

The V gene is TRBV10-3, the J gene TRBJ1-2, with 7 bases identical to TRBD1. Looked up from germline, CDR1 is ENHRY and CDR2 is SYGVKD. V dropped 0 bases and J dropped 7; count of bases not matched to a gene: 8. The CDR3 runs to 15 residues. The CDR3 here is CAISESREGAGGYTF. DNA of the CDR3: TGTGCCATCAGTGAGTCCAGAGAGGGGGCTGGTGGCTACACCTTC.

CDR3 sequence (DNA): TGTGCCAGCAGCCCTACTTGGACCGGGGAGCTGTTTTTT. Translation gives CASSPTWTGELFF. The rearrangement links TRBV7-2 to TRBJ2-2; D uncertain. Germline lookup yields CDR1 SGHTA and CDR2 FQGNSA. V was cut by 5 bases and J by 5 bases, with 9 bases left in between. The CDR3 length is 13 residues.

The gene calls are TRBV9 and TRBJ2-1, with D possibly matching TRBD1 (6 bases). The CDR3 runs to 15 residues. V was pared by 2 bases and J by 0 bases, with 9 bases between. From germline, CDR1 is SGDLS and CDR2 YYNGEE. CDR3 nucleotide sequence: TGTGCCAGCAGCGTGGGGGCGGGCTCCTACAATGAGCAGTTCTTC. The encoded protein is CASSVGAGSYNEQFF.

V usage is TRBV12-5 and J usage is TRBJ1-5; a weak D match, TRBD1 (5 bases). The CDR3 extends over 16 amino acids. Trimming cost V 4 bases and J 6 bases, with 19 bases left between them. CDR1 and CDR2 (germline): LGHNT, FRNRAP. CDR3 protein: CASGSSVRGPGQPQHF. DNA of the CDR3: TGTGCTAGTGGTTCCTCGGTTAGGGGCCCGGGTCAGCCCCAGCATTTT.

This clone was picked up one time. The chain carries TRBV30 and TRBJ1-2, with a weak D call TRBD1 (5 bases). This CDR3 has 14 residues. With 0 bases removed from V and 6 bases from J, the gap between germline ends came to 14 bases. Looked up from germline, CDR1 is GTSNPN and CDR2 is SVGIG (reference sequence). CDR3 sequence (DNA): TGTGCCTGGAGTGTAGTAGGCCAGGGTGATGGCTACACCTTC. As protein: CAWSVVGQGDGYTF.

The chain links TRBV4-3 to TRBJ1-1, with 10 bases lining up with TRBD1. The CDR3 is 16 residues long. Trimming took 3 bases from V and 4 from J; bases not matched to a gene: 8. The germline gives CDR1 LGHNA, CDR2 YSLEER. The CDR3: CASSQRDRGGGTEAFF. The DNA for the CDR3 is TGCGCCAGCAGCCAGCGGGACAGGGGAGGTGGCACTGAAGCTTTCTTT.

The chain couples TRBV4-2 to TRBJ2-3; no clear D. This CDR3 region has 13 residues. CDR1 is LGHNA and CDR2 is YNFKEQ in the germline V gene. V lost 1 base to trimming and J lost 4 bases, with 6 bases between them. The CDR3 DNA follows: TGTGCCAGCAGCCAAGTAGATGCAGATACGCAGTATTTT. Its translation: CASSQVDADTQYF.

J is TRBJ2-5 and V is TRBV6-6; a weak D match, TRBD1 (6 bases). Germline loops: CDR1 MNHNY, CDR2 SVGAGI (reference sequence). With 6 bases removed from V and 3 bases from J, the gap between germline ends came to 8 bases. The CDR3 runs to 12 residues. The CDR3 nucleotides read TGTGCCAGCAGCCACAGGGAAGAGACCCAGTACTTC. It is translated as CASSHREETQYF.